This T cell receptor beta chain comes out of a study of blood T cell repertoires in COVID-19. CDR3 length: 13 amino acids. From germline, CDR1 is KGHSH and CDR2 LQKENI. Unmatched junction bases numbered 5, after V lost 6 bases and J lost 6 bases. The protocol was immunoSEQ multiplex PCR, while the TCRdb copy is restricted to in-frame clones and leaves out a portion. The repertoire holds 430,000 or so clones, with over 75% as singletons. The receptor was derived from a woman in her thirties or forties who had recovered from COVID-19. Source material: PBMCs or T cells enriched from blood (not recorded which). This chain connects TRBV18 to TRBJ1-1; 9 bases line up with TRBD1. The CDR3 protein is CASSIRDRAEAFF. CDR3 nucleotide sequence: TGTGCCAGCTCCATCAGGGACAGGGCTGAAGCTTTCTTT.